This T cell receptor (beta chain) originates from a study of shared T cell receptors in the human thymus (dated by TCRdb to the early 2020s). Regarding the complete study: The study examined how the human thymus generates shared, self-reactive T-cell receptor alpha chains.

To note about this clone: Its antigen is unknown. It has no much larger one-base neighbor in the sample; base qualities were not kept.

The library relied on the immunoSEQ multiplex PCR assay. Sourced from immuneACCESS, this table was stored by TCRdb with only in-frame sequences that have V and J called. A share of the clones is absent; for the studies checked, an unresolved V gene accounts for under half, and the remainder has no known explanation. In all, the sample holds more than 550,000 clones, and approximately 85% of those were seen once. The top ten clones comprise around 0.0099% of the sample. Ends trimmed: V by 5 bases, J by 3 bases; bases unmatched to a gene: 3. From its cysteine to its phenylalanine, the CDR3 spans 14 amino acids. Only the CDR3 portion is preserved as DNA: 42 bases, with reading frame beginning at the first base. Reading the germline V gene gives CDR1 MGHDK and CDR2 SYGVNS. The same sample was also used in a study of human thymus T cells. The second study's paper adds: Immunologically healthy infants undergoing open corrective cardiac surgery for congenital heart defects in Finland were used as donors. Thymus tissue was collected as surgical resects that were removed during corrective cardiac surgery. Biased V and J gene segment usage appeared to be present in both thymic and peripheral blood repertoires. The related research found that thymic TCR repertoires overlapped highly between unrelated individuals. The study characterized TCR alpha and beta repertoires from roughly 8 infant thymus samples and a few related peripheral blood samples. Donor ages ranged from roughly 6 to 250 days, and the cohort comprised six or seven male and a couple of female infants. Thymocytes were released mechanically from tissue and stored at -70 °C as pellets of 10-30 million cells. A QIAsymphony instrument was used to extract genomic DNA from frozen cell pellets. The immunoSEQ multiplex PCR assay was used to amplify the TCRB and TCRAD loci from a standardized amount of quality-controlled genomic DNA. The V(D)J region was spanned by amplicons of a length sufficient to cover the CDR3 and to identify V and J genes. Amplicon sequencing was performed on an Illumina platform through the commercial immunoSEQ service. Primer bias and sequencing errors were corrected using previously described methods, and TCRAD and TCRB definitions followed the IMGT database. The repertoires were analysed using immunoSEQ Analyzer 3.0 and VDJTools for basic statistics, V/J segment usage, diversity estimates, rarefaction and pairwise overlap. To estimate diversity, the Chao1, ChaoE, Efron-Thisted, Shannon and inverse Simpson indices were applied, and diversity was also estimated on datasets down-sampled to the smallest sample. Repertoire overlap was assessed by strict matching of CDR3 nucleotide sequence, V gene and J gene, and clustering was done by Jaccard-based multidimensional scaling. On average, about 800,000 unique TCRB clonotypes were obtained from thymus samples, compared with around 78,000 from blood samples.

This receptor was taken from a girl in the first two years of life with a congenital heart defect. Donor details come from another sample of the same person, matched by shared clones. The V and J segments used are TRBV25-1 and TRBJ2-7; 11 central nucleotides agree with TRBD1. The sequenced material came from thymocytes. In nucleotide form, the sequence is TGTGCCAGCAGTCAGGACAGGGGGCTCTACGAGCAGTACTTC. Its product reads: CASSQDRGLYEQYF.